The present entry profiles one T cell receptor (beta chain) with its context. Its target is not known. Treatment described: some 19 received Ad26.COV2.S at low or high dose, single or two shots; several received placebo; per-sample allocation not given. Sampling occurred on day 63 after the first vaccine or placebo injection. Profiling relied on immunoSEQ multiplex PCR, and the TCRdb table lists in-frame clones only, not all of them. The sample includes about 680,000 clones, more than 70% of them seen just once. This sample is part of a study of Ad26.COV2.S vaccination and SARS-CoV-2 variants. Study-level points and caveats: The TCR breadth and depth analyses may have understated or missed part of the total T cell responses. The breadth of spike-specific CD8+ and CD4+ T cell responses after vaccination was reportedly substantial. Recipients of either vaccine or placebo displayed similar breadth of non-spike TCRs.

This CDR3 is built from 15 residues. Trimming removed 4 bases from V and 2 bases from J, with 11 bases in between. The V gene's germline CDR1 is SNHLY and CDR2 FYNNEI. Sample: peripheral blood, taken in a trial of Ad26.COV2.S vaccine versus placebo. This rearrangement joins TRBV2 to TRBJ2-2; D ambiguous. The clonotype comes from a person between 18 and 60 years old who received the Ad26.COV2.S COVID-19 vaccine or a placebo. CDR3 in amino acids: CASSGVSENTGELFF. The CDR3 nucleotides are TGTGCCAGCAGTGGAGTATCGGAAAACACCGGGGAGCTGTTTTTT.